These 19 T cell receptor beta chains were all obtained from the same sample, sequenced in a study of blood T cell repertoires in COVID-19. Sequencing was performed with immunoSEQ multiplex PCR; in TCRdb, only in-frame clones are kept and a portion is missing. The repertoire holds 140,000 or so clones, with roughly 86% as singletons. The sequenced sample consisted of PBMCs or T cells enriched from blood (not recorded which). These receptors came from a woman aged 45-60 years with acute COVID-19.

The V call is TRBV7-6, the J call TRBJ1-1; D gene unclear. Trimming shortened V by 1 base and J by 2 bases, and 5 bases separated the two germline ends. Germline V lookup: CDR1 SGHVS, CDR2 FNYEAQ. CDR3 length: 13 amino acids. The CDR3 loop is CASSLDLNTEAFF. CDR3 bases: TGTGCCAGCAGCTTAGATCTAAACACTGAAGCTTTCTTT.

V usage is TRBV30 and J usage is TRBJ1-6; 9 nucleotides match TRBD1. CDR1 and CDR2 (germline): GTSNPN, SVGIG (reference sequence). The junction had 9 bases not matched to a gene; V was cut back by 0 bases and J by 9 bases. CDR3 size: 16 residues. The CDR3 region is CAWSVLPDRGSSPLHF. CDR3 coding DNA: TGTGCCTGGAGTGTACTCCCGGACAGGGGAAGTTCACCCCTCCACTTT.

The chain joins TRBV7-2 to TRBJ2-7; D not certain. The CDR3 sequence is 13 residues long. The germline V gene encodes CDR1 SGHTA and CDR2 FQGNSA. V lost 2 bases and J lost 4, with 9 bases in between. The CDR3 nucleotides are TGTGCCAGCAGCTTACAAGTTCAGTACGAGCAGTACTTC. It encodes CASSLQVQYEQYF.

The V call is TRBV2, the J call TRBJ2-1, with TRBD1 identical over 8 bases. CDR1 and CDR2 (germline): SNHLY, FYNNEI. Losses at the gene ends were 8 bases for V and 5 bases for J; bases not matched to a gene: 11. This CDR3 is built from 15 residues. This CDR3 reads CASGSRTGLDNEQFF. The CDR3 DNA reads TGTGCCAGCGGGAGCCGGACAGGGCTTGACAATGAGCAGTTCTTC.

The J gene is TRBJ1-1, the V gene TRBV11-2; the D gene is possibly TRBD1 (5 bases). V lost 8 bases and J lost 5, with 21 bases in between. The CDR3 is 15 amino acids. Germline loops: CDR1 SGHAT, CDR2 FQNNGV. The CDR3 DNA reads as TGTGCCAGCCGGATTCGGAGTCAGGGTCGAACTGAAGCTTTCTTT. This translates into CASRIRSQGRTEAFF. Full variable domain (rest looked up from reference TRBV11-2 and TRBJ1-1): EAGVAQSPRYKIIEKRQSVAFWCNPISGHATLYWYQQILGQGPKLLIQFQNNGVVDDSQLPKDRFSAERLKGVDSTLKIQPAKLEDSAVYLCASRIRSQGRTEAFFGQGTRLTVV.

The rearrangement joins TRBV14 to TRBJ2-7, with D hard to call. There are 14 residues in the CDR3. The V gene lost 1 base and the J gene lost 2 bases, with 9 bases spanning the gap. Germline V gene data show CDR1 as SGHDN and CDR2 as FVKESK. The CDR3: CASSQGLLTYEQYF. CDR3 nucleotide sequence: TGTGCCAGCAGCCAAGGACTCCTGACCTACGAGCAGTACTTC.

The rearrangement joins TRBV12-3 or TRBV12-4 to TRBJ2-7, with a possible D match to TRBD1 (6 bases). V gave up 5 bases and J gave up 5 bases, with 7 bases separating them. The CDR3 is made up of 11 amino acids. The CDR3, as DNA: TGTGCCAGCAGTCACAGGGACGAGCAGTACTTC. Its protein product is CASSHRDEQYF.

V usage is TRBV7-8 and J usage is TRBJ2-2, with D uncertain. CDR1 and CDR2 from the germline V gene are SGHVS and FQNEAQ. The V end was cut by 0 bases, the J end by 6 bases, with 11 bases between. The CDR3 has 15 amino acids. The CDR3 nucleotides are TGTGCCAGCAGCTTAGCGCTTGTCGTAGCCGGGGAGCTGTTTTTT. As protein: CASSLALVVAGELFF.

The chain joins TRBV19 to TRBJ1-5; D possibly corresponds to TRBD1 (5 bases). V dropped 4 bases and J dropped 4 bases, with 14 bases sitting between them. In germline, CDR1 is LNHDA, CDR2 SQIVND (reference sequence). The CDR3 runs 15 residues. The CDR3 spells CASSKETSGNQPQHF. The DNA of the CDR3 is TGTGCCAGTAGTAAGGAGACCTCAGGGAATCAGCCCCAGCATTTT. Filled out from reference TRBV19 and TRBJ1-5, the complete variable domain reads DGGITQSPKYLFRKEGQNVTLSCEQNLNHDAMYWYRQDPGQGLRLIYYSQIVNDFQKGDIAEGYSVSREKKESFPLTVTSAQKNPTAFYLCASSKETSGNQPQHFGDGTRLSIL.

DNA of the CDR3: TGCGCCAGCAGCTTAGGACAGGGATACGGAGAGACCCAGTACTTC. As protein: CASSLGQGYGETQYF. This chain joins TRBV5-1 and TRBJ2-5; 8 nucleotides agree with TRBD1. This CDR3 spans 15 amino acids. Germline-derived CDR1 and CDR2 are SGHRS and YFSETQ. V was clipped by 2 bases and J by 4 bases; unmatched bases: 7.

The V call is TRBV5-1, the J call TRBJ2-1; 9 bases fit TRBD1. The V gene end was trimmed by 10 bases and the J gene end by 6 bases; junction bases not matched to a gene: 11. CDR3 size: 14 residues. Germline loops: CDR1 SGHRS, CDR2 YFSETQ. The CDR3 spells CASLAGTGSNEQFF. The CDR3 bases are TGCGCCTCACTTGCCGGGACAGGGTCCAATGAGCAGTTCTTC.

The rearrangement links TRBV7-9 to TRBJ1-1, with D maybe TRBD1 (5 bases). Trimming left V 3 bases short and J 4 bases short, with 12 bases between. Germline loops: CDR1 SEHNR, CDR2 FQNEAQ (reference sequence). The CDR3 extends over 14 amino acids. The CDR3 loop is CASSLGGTGTEAFF. CDR3 DNA: TGTGCCAGCAGCTTGGGGGGTACTGGCACTGAAGCTTTCTTT.

This clone has just one count. The chain has TRBV30 and TRBJ1-3; no firm D call. This CDR3 contains 13 residues. Germline V gene data show CDR1 as GTSNPN and CDR2 as SVGIG (reference sequence). Trimming pared 2 bases from V and 4 bases from J, leaving 9 bases between. This chain's CDR3 is CAWSPGGGNTIYF. DNA of the CDR3: TGTGCCTGGAGTCCCGGAGGGGGAAACACCATATATTTT.

For the CDR3, the DNA is TGTGCCAGCAGCATCGGGACAGTCGGTAACTATGGCTACACCTTC. Its protein is CASSIGTVGNYGYTF. The chain carries TRBV13 and TRBJ1-2; 7 nucleotides match TRBD1. Germline V gene lookup returns CDR1 PRHDT and CDR2 FYEKMQ (reference sequence). The CDR3 is made up of 15 amino acids. With 5 bases clipped from V and 1 base from J, the junction kept 7 bases outside the gene matches. Complete variable domain (other parts from reference TRBV13 and TRBJ1-2): AAGVIQSPRHLIKEKRETATLKCYPIPRHDTVYWYQQGPGQDPQFLISFYEKMQSDKGSIPDRFSAQQFSDYHSELNMSSLELGDSALYFCASSIGTVGNYGYTFGSGTRLTVV.

About this clone: At one of its ends the junction is not consistent with the germline gene, which may arise from a read error. This chain uses TRBV5-1 with TRBJ1-2; 7 bases agree with TRBD1. Germline loops: CDR1 SGHRS, CDR2 YFSETQ. The CDR3 is made up of 14 amino acids. CDR3 bases: TGCGCCAGCAGCATGGGACAGACCGCCCAGGGCTTAGCCTTC. This encodes CASSMGQTAQGLAF. The variable domain in full, with the rest retrieved from reference TRBV5-1 and TRBJ1-2, is KAGVTQTPRYLIKTRGQQVTLSCSPISGHRSVSWYQQTPGQGLQFLFEYFSETQRNKGNFPGRFSGRQFSNSRSEMNVSTLELGDSALYLCASSMGQTAQGLAFGSGTRLTVV.

The genes are TRBV7-9 and TRBJ1-2, with 9 bases aligning to TRBD1. CDR1 SEHNR and CDR2 FQNEAQ come from the germline V gene (reference sequence). CDR3 length equals 17 residues. V was clipped by 5 bases and J by 3 bases; unmatched bases: 13. The CDR3 sequence is CASSSNAGTGFHYGYTF. The CDR3, as DNA: TGTGCCAGCAGCAGTAATGCGGGGACAGGGTTTCACTATGGCTACACCTTC.

This clone was seen a few times. The chain recombines TRBV4-3 with TRBJ2-1; TRBD2 is a possible D gene (6 bases). Germline CDR1 is LGHNA and CDR2 is YSLEER. Trimming removed 1 base from V and 1 base from J, with 17 bases in between. This CDR3 is built from 18 residues. The CDR3 sequence: CASSQAFGTSVSYNEQFF. For the CDR3, the DNA is TGCGCCAGCAGCCAAGCCTTCGGGACTTCTGTTTCCTACAATGAGCAGTTCTTC.

This clone showed up just once. A read error may produce the germline difference seen at one junction end. The V and J genes are TRBV7-7 and TRBJ2-1; no clear D. Germline V gene data show CDR1 as SSHAT and CDR2 as FNYEAQ (reference sequence). The CDR3 sequence is 15 residues long. The CDR3 here is CASSLGSQRYNEQFF. Written as DNA, the CDR3 is TGTGCTAGCAGCTTAGGGTCACAACGATACAATGAGCAGTTCTTC.

V is TRBV7-2 and J is TRBJ1-4; TRBD1 aligns across 9 bases. V dropped 3 bases and J dropped 7; count of bases not matched to a gene: 6. Germline assignment: CDR1 SGHTA and CDR2 FQGNSA. This CDR3 region has 15 residues. For the CDR3, the DNA is TGTGCCAGCAGCTTTCCGACAGGGGGAGTTGAAAAACTGTTTTTT. Translated: CASSFPTGGVEKLFF.